The 15 T cell receptor beta chains reported below all come from one sample, sequenced in a study of blood T cell repertoires in COVID-19. Generated by immunoSEQ multiplex PCR, the TCRdb table keeps only in-frame clones and is missing some. This table holds about 180,000 clones, roughly nine tenths found once. Input material: peripheral blood. These receptors were obtained from a man in his 70s with active or convalescent COVID-19.

The chain carries TRBV5-1 and TRBJ2-7, with a weak D call TRBD2 (5 bases). The CDR3 is 14 residues long. V dropped 0 bases and J dropped 6 bases, with 13 bases sitting between them. Per germline, CDR1 SGHRS and CDR2 YFSETQ. CDR3 sequence (DNA): TGCGCCAGCAGCTTGGGAGCGCGGGCGAGCGAGCAGTACTTC. This codes for CASSLGARASEQYF.

The V gene is TRBV29-1, the J gene TRBJ2-1; TRBD2 is a possible D gene (5 bases). This CDR3 comprises 13 residues. Trimming took off 8 bases at V and 4 bases at J, with 15 bases between the two ends. In germline, CDR1 is SQVTM, CDR2 ANQGSEA. DNA of the CDR3: TGCAGCACCTGGGGTGGGGAGTACAATGAGCAGTTCTTC. It is translated as CSTWGGEYNEQFF.

This clone came up a few times. The rearrangement links TRBV18 to TRBJ1-1; the match to TRBD1 covers 7 bases. Losses at the gene ends were 5 bases for V and 5 bases for J; bases not matched to a gene: 14. The CDR3 loop spans 16 amino acids. Germline V CDR1 and CDR2: KGHSH, LQKENI. CDR3 sequence (DNA): TGTGCCAGCTCAGAAGGGACAGTAGCTGTGAGGACTGAAGCTTTCTTT. Translating it yields CASSEGTVAVRTEAFF.

The chain couples TRBV27 to TRBJ1-1, with TRBD1 as a possible D gene (5 bases). The germline gives CDR1 MNHEY, CDR2 SMNVEV (reference sequence). CDR3 length: 15 residues. Deletions cut 6 bases from V and 1 base from J, with 15 bases between. The CDR3 sequence: CASRGIGQGNTEAFF. The CDR3 coding sequence is TGTGCCAGCAGGGGGATTGGGCAGGGGAACACTGAAGCTTTCTTT.

This chain joins TRBV4-1 and TRBJ1-2, with 7 bases identical to TRBD1. V shed 0 bases, J shed 4 bases, and the junction held 14 bases outside the gene matches. From germline, CDR1 is MGHRA and CDR2 YSYEKL. The CDR3 covers 18 residues. CDR3 in DNA: TGCGCCAGCAGCCAAGAGTTGGGACAGATGATAGCGATCTATGGCTACACCTTC. This encodes CASSQELGQMIAIYGYTF.

In DNA, the CDR3 is TGTGCCAGCTCACCAGAGCAGGGTAGTGAGCAGTTCTTC. Translation: CASSPEQGSEQFF. The V call is TRBV18, the J call TRBJ2-1; a weak D match, TRBD1 (5 bases). Germline loops: CDR1 KGHSH, CDR2 LQKENI. V was trimmed by 2 bases and J by 9 bases, leaving 11 bases between them. This CDR3 region has 13 residues.

The chain recombines TRBV2 with TRBJ2-7; TRBD1 is a possible D gene (6 bases). The CDR3 runs to 13 residues. Trimming removed 2 bases at V and 7 bases at J, with 12 bases between. Germline V CDR1 and CDR2: SNHLY, FYNNEI. The CDR3 DNA reads TGTGCCAGCAGTGAACAGGGGCCGTGGGAGCAGTACTTC. Its translation is CASSEQGPWEQYF.

V usage is TRBV18 and J usage is TRBJ1-1; the match to TRBD1 covers 7 bases. The CDR3 has 13 amino acids. V gave up 8 bases and J gave up 3 bases; unmatched junction bases: 6. Germline-derived CDR1 and CDR2 are KGHSH and LQKENI. CDR3: CASIRQGDTEAFF. CDR3 nucleotide sequence: TGTGCCAGCATCCGACAGGGAGACACTGAAGCTTTCTTT. The full variable domain, with the rest looked up from reference TRBV18 and TRBJ1-1, is NAGVMQNPRHLVRRRGQEARLRCSPMKGHSHVYWYRQLPEEGLKFMVYLQKENIIDESGMPKERFSAEFPKEGPSILRIQQVVRGDSAAYFCASIRQGDTEAFFGQGTRLTVV.

The chain recombines TRBV2 with TRBJ1-2; TRBD1 agrees at 7 bases. This CDR3 has 13 residues. CDR1 and CDR2 from the germline V gene are SNHLY and FYNNEI. J gave up 1 base and V 7 bases, and 3 bases lay outside the gene matches. CDR3 sequence: CASTGTDNYGYTF. Written as DNA, the CDR3 is TGTGCCAGCACCGGGACAGATAACTATGGCTACACCTTC.

The rearrangement links TRBV6-2 or TRBV6-3 to TRBJ2-7, with a possible D match to TRBD2 (6 bases). CDR3 size: 13 residues. Germline CDR1 and CDR2: MNHEY and SVGEGT. The V and J ends lost 2 bases and 7 bases respectively, with 12 bases between them. The CDR3 is CASSYGGAGEQYF. The CDR3 region has the DNA TGTGCCAGCAGTTACGGCGGGGCTGGGGAGCAGTACTTC.

V usage is TRBV12-3 or TRBV12-4 and J usage is TRBJ1-1; a possible D gene is TRBD1 (6 bases). V lost 5 bases to trimming and J lost 7 bases, with 14 bases between them. The CDR3 covers 13 residues. CDR3 DNA sequence: TGTGCCAGCAGTCCGCAGACAGGCGGTGAAGCTTTCTTT. It translates to CASSPQTGGEAFF.

This clone has a count of ten or more. The rearrangement joins TRBV20-1 to TRBJ1-1; D not certain. The CDR3 covers 11 residues. Germline-derived CDR1 and CDR2 are DFQATT and SNEGSKA (reference sequence). V was shortened by 5 bases and J by 0 bases, with 4 bases between the two germline ends. CDR3 in amino acids: CSAHVNTEAFF. Here the CDR3 DNA reads TGCAGTGCTCATGTGAACACTGAAGCTTTCTTT.

CDR3 nucleotide sequence: TGTGCCAGCAGTTACCTACAGGGCGGCACCGGGGAGCTGTTTTTT. Protein sequence: CASSYLQGGTGELFF. J is TRBJ2-2 and V is TRBV6-5; D is perhaps TRBD1 (6 bases). V was trimmed by 2 bases and J by 4 bases, leaving 11 bases between them. The germline V gene encodes CDR1 MNHEY and CDR2 SVGAGI. The CDR3 loop spans 15 amino acids.

This sequence joins TRBV7-9 and TRBJ1-4, with D unclear. V lost 0 bases, J lost 0 bases, and 17 bases lay in between. The CDR3 length is 19 residues. Germline V gene data show CDR1 as SEHNR and CDR2 as FQNEAQ (reference sequence). The CDR3 sequence is CASSLAPLRFRATNEKLFF. In DNA, the CDR3 is TGTGCCAGCAGCTTAGCCCCGCTCAGGTTTAGAGCAACTAATGAAAAACTGTTTTTT.

CDR3 sequence: CASSYSAGMNTEAFF. The CDR3 nucleotides are TGTGCCAGCAGTTACTCGGCAGGGATGAACACTGAAGCTTTCTTT. J is TRBJ1-1 and V is TRBV6-2 or TRBV6-3, with D perhaps TRBD1 (5 bases). The V and J ends lost 0 bases and 0 bases respectively, with 8 bases between them. CDR3 length: 15 amino acids. Germline CDR1 and CDR2: MNHEY and SVGEGT.